Detailed here is one TCR beta chain. In its sample, this clone was seen a few times. Its binding antigen is unknown. No base-level quality is on record; no much larger clone is a single base apart. This specimen comes from a study of vaccination effects on CD4 cells after COVID-19 (dated 2022 in TCRdb). In the study overall: The ViraFEST assay stimulated PBMC with viral peptide pools and then used TCR sequencing to identify antigen-specific CD4+ T cell clonotypes by expansion. Cultures from other donors in the study were sequenced using the Oncomine TCR Beta short-read assay on an Illumina iSeq 100. Post-vaccine samples across the study were collected a median of 72 days after the second dose, with a range of 14 to 241. Approximately 2 million PBMC per well were cultured in IMDM with about 4.8% human AB serum, 8 to 10 IU/ml IL-2 and gentamicin, plus 10 ug/ml peptides. In both COVID-19 convalescent patients and infection-naive vaccine recipients, the study compared SARS-CoV-2 spike-specific CD4+ TCR repertoires from before mRNA vaccination with those from after it. Altogether, around ten COVID-19 convalescent patients and several SARS-CoV-2-naive healthy vaccine recipients made up the full study.

After 10 days of culture, CD4+ T cells were isolated with the EasySep CD4+ T cell isolation kit. Each participant got two doses of an mRNA SARS-CoV-2 vaccine, either BNT162b2 or mRNA-1273. Healthy vaccine recipients had no prior SARS-CoV-2 infection, confirmed by negative nucleocapsid antibodies before and after vaccination. Half of the culture medium was replaced with fresh IL-2-containing medium on days 3 and 7. Unless otherwise noted, each peptide stimulation condition was cultured in triplicate wells. PBMC were separated from whole blood using Ficoll-Paque Plus gradient centrifugation and were then either cryopreserved at -140C or used fresh. Genomic DNA was extracted from cultured CD4+ T cells with the QIAamp micro DNA kit. Library creation used the immunoSEQ multiplex PCR assay. DNA from the CD4+ T cells that had been cultured and isolated underwent TCR beta CDR3 sequencing. The study's own analysis went as follows. Non-productive TCR sequences were discarded, and reads were trimmed to the CDR3 region, with only CDR3s of 7 or more amino acids retained. Antigen-specific clonotypes were identified using the MANAFEST web app by comparison of expansion in peptide wells against reference cultures. To be called positive, a clone needed expansion at FDR<0.05 compared with the reference and with all other wells, an odds ratio greater than 5, and a frequency greater than 0.1% in two replicate wells. A clonotype was called cross-reactive if it was significantly expanded both in SARS-CoV-2 spike wells and in at least one common cold coronavirus spike condition. Using the stringdist R package, CDR3 similarity was measured by Levenshtein distance, and unrooted trees were constructed with ape in R 3.6.1. TCRdb's version of the immuneACCESS table is confined to in-frame rearrangements and falls short of the full clone set. An unresolved V gene accounts for under half of the shortfall where checked; the remainder is of unknown origin. V and J calls and clone size are copied from that table; D and trimming were computed from the DNA. In all, the sample holds about 40,000 clones, and around 71% of those were seen once. Roughly 8.4% of the sample goes to the ten largest clones.

The research as a whole found: In healthy vaccine recipients, vaccine-induced clones were almost all SARS-CoV-2 mono-reactive, with only 1 of 255 being cross-reactive with common cold coronaviruses. Clones induced by infection and clones induced by vaccination both contracted markedly at late timepoints after vaccination, which fits with T cell responses waning over time. Only a small number of convalescent patients were included, and no early post-infection timepoints were available, which limited the study.

Sequenced here: CD4+ T cells from PBMCs cultured without peptide, sampled after COVID-19 vaccination. The clonotype comes from a human donor who received a COVID-19 vaccine.

The nucleotide sequence is TGTGCCAGCAGCCCCAATTCCTATGGCTACACCTTC. It encodes CASSPNSYGYTF. The chain uses TRBV6-5 and TRBJ1-2, with the D segment identity uncertain. Inclusive of the bounding cysteine and phenylalanine, the CDR3 is 12 residues long. The entry retains the CDR3 DNA only, 36 bases that are in frame from base 1. A distance of 9 bases separates the germline ends of V and J, which lose 6 bases and 4 bases respectively. For CDR1 and CDR2, the germline V gene lists MNHEY and SVGAGI.